The 28 T cell receptor beta chains below all came from one sample that was sequenced in a study of CD8+ T cells in alopecia areata. Reverse transcribed after extraction, RNA yielded cDNA as the sequencing template. TCRdb's table, derived via immunoSEQ multiplex PCR, lists solely in-frame clones and lacks some. The top ten hold 2.8% of the sample, which has some 110,000 clones, roughly 69% seen once. The sequencing sample was made of CD4+ T cells sorted from blood. The receptors shown here come from a human donor in good health.

V usage is TRBV4-1 and J usage is TRBJ1-3, with D possibly being TRBD1 (5 bases). The CDR3 is made up of 17 amino acids. From germline, CDR1 is MGHRA and CDR2 YSYEKL. Trimming took off 0 bases at V and 0 bases at J, with 12 bases between the two ends. CDR3 protein: CASSQDWGRLSGNTIYF. The CDR3 DNA is TGCGCCAGCAGCCAAGATTGGGGGAGGCTCTCTGGAAACACCATATATTTT.

The chain recombines TRBV5-6 with TRBJ2-1, with D possibly matching TRBD2 (6 bases). Germline V lookup: CDR1 SGHDT, CDR2 YYEEEE. The CDR3 is 14 amino acids. With 3 bases removed from V and 6 bases from J, the gap between germline ends came to 13 bases. The CDR3 sequence is CASSYRRGGNEQFF. The CDR3 DNA reads as TGTGCCAGCAGCTACCGACGGGGAGGCAATGAGCAGTTCTTC.

V usage is TRBV27 and J usage is TRBJ2-1; D remains unclear. Trimming cost V 6 bases and J 1 base, with 13 bases left between them. This CDR3 has 15 amino acids. Germline CDR1 MNHEY, CDR2 SMNVEV (reference sequence). CDR3: CASRGPSASYNEQFF. The CDR3, as DNA: TGTGCCAGCAGAGGGCCATCCGCTTCCTACAATGAGCAGTTCTTC.

V and J are TRBV29-1 and TRBJ2-5; 8 bases line up with TRBD2. From germline, CDR1 is SQVTM and CDR2 ANQGSEA. This CDR3 is built from 12 residues. V shed 8 bases and J 5 bases; nucleotides not matched to a gene: 7. The CDR3 sequence: CSFRTSHETQYF. In DNA, the CDR3 is TGCAGCTTCCGGACTAGCCACGAGACCCAGTACTTC. The variable domain in full, with the rest retrieved from reference TRBV29-1 and TRBJ2-5, is SAVISQKPSRDICQRGTSLTIQCQVDSQVTMMFWYRQQPGQSLTLIATANQGSEATYESGFVIDKFPISRPNLTFSTLTVSNMSPEDSSIYLCSFRTSHETQYFGPGTRLLVL.

The V and J genes are TRBV7-9 and TRBJ1-5, with TRBD1 matching 7 bases. The CDR3 spans 17 residues. Germline V CDR1 and CDR2: SEHNR, FQNEAQ (reference sequence). The ends lost 0 bases at V and 1 base at J; junction bases unmatched: 6. Here the CDR3 reads CASSLAVSGGSNQPQHF. The DNA for the CDR3 is TGTGCCAGCAGCTTAGCAGTCTCAGGGGGGAGCAATCAGCCCCAGCATTTT.

This rearrangement joins TRBV30 to TRBJ2-3, with D uncertain. The CDR3 consists of 14 residues. Trimming pared 3 bases from V and 0 bases from J, leaving 10 bases between. CDR1 GTSNPN and CDR2 SVGIG come from the germline V gene (reference sequence). The CDR3 sequence is CAWRAPGSTDTQYF. The CDR3 coding sequence is TGTGCCTGGAGAGCCCCCGGGAGCACAGATACGCAGTATTTT.

To note about this clone: The identical CDR3 is also encoded by other nucleotide sequences in the sample. The chain is built from TRBV30 and TRBJ1-1, with a possible D match to TRBD1 (5 bases). CDR1 is GTSNPN, CDR2 SVGIG, per germline (reference sequence). Trimming cost V 0 bases and J 4 bases, with 9 bases left between them. The CDR3 loop spans 13 amino acids. CDR3 DNA: TGTGCCTGGAGTGTTGGCGGGGGCACTGAAGCTTTCTTT. This translates into CAWSVGGGTEAFF. The full variable domain, in which reference TRBV30 and TRBJ1-1 provide the parts outside the CDR3, is SQTIHQWPATLVQPVGSPLSLECTVEGTSNPNLYWYRQAAGRGLQLLFYSVGIGQISSEVPQNLSASRPQDRQFILSSKKLLLSDSGFYLCAWSVGGGTEAFFGQGTRLTVV.

The V gene is TRBV2, the J gene TRBJ2-7, with D possibly being TRBD2 (6 bases). Trimming stripped 4 bases from V and 1 base from J, with 14 bases between. Germline CDR1 reads SNHLY; CDR2 reads FYNNEI. The CDR3 contains 15 residues. CDR3 in amino acids: CASSGFGAGSYEQYF. The CDR3 DNA reads TGTGCCAGCAGTGGATTCGGTGCGGGGTCCTACGAGCAGTACTTC.

The rearrangement joins TRBV6-5 to TRBJ1-2, with a possible D match to TRBD1 (6 bases). V dropped 6 bases and J dropped 8 bases, with 13 bases sitting between them. This CDR3 contains 12 residues. The V gene's germline CDR1 is MNHEY and CDR2 SVGAGI. CDR3 amino acids: CASRLTGQGYTF. CDR3 nucleotide sequence: TGTGCCAGCAGACTCACAGGGCAGGGCTACACCTTC.

There are a few counts of this clone. Other DNA sequences in this specimen translate into the identical CDR3. V gene TRBV29-1 combines with J gene TRBJ2-5; 9 nucleotides align to TRBD1. Germline CDR1 reads SQVTM; CDR2 reads ANQGSEA. CDR3 size: 13 residues. V trimming: 6 bases; J trimming: 4 bases; junction bases outside the gene matches: 6. The CDR3 nucleotides are TGCAGCGTGAACAGGGGGCTGGGAGAGACCCAGTACTTC. Protein sequence: CSVNRGLGETQYF.

As DNA, the CDR3 is TGTGCCAGCAGCGCCGGGACAGGGGCAGAGACCCAGTACTTC. It encodes CASSAGTGAETQYF. The J gene is TRBJ2-5, the V gene TRBV7-9; 10 bases match TRBD1. The V and J ends lost 5 bases and 4 bases, in that order; junction bases with no gene match: 4. Per germline, CDR1 SEHNR and CDR2 FQNEAQ (reference sequence). The CDR3 runs to 14 residues.

The J gene is TRBJ1-1, the V gene TRBV4-1; no definite D call. This CDR3 is 14 amino acids long. V was pared by 0 bases and J by 5 bases, with 10 bases between. In germline, CDR1 is MGHRA, CDR2 YSYEKL. CDR3 sequence reads: CASSQDRVRTEAFF. The CDR3 DNA reads TGCGCCAGCAGCCAAGATCGGGTGCGGACTGAAGCTTTCTTT.

This clone occurred a few times. The rearrangement joins TRBV29-1 to TRBJ1-2, with 7 bases matching TRBD1. The V and J ends lost 7 bases and 6 bases, in that order; junction bases with no gene match: 14. Germline values: CDR1 SQVTM, CDR2 ANQGSEA. The length of the CDR3 is 14 residues. The CDR3: CSARTGQRFDGYTF. The CDR3 DNA sequence: TGCAGCGCCCGAACGGGACAGCGCTTCGATGGCTACACCTTC.

This clone turned up a few times. The J gene is TRBJ1-3, the V gene TRBV6-5; D unclear. The germline gives CDR1 MNHEY, CDR2 SVGAGI. CDR3 length: 15 amino acids. Trimming left V 5 bases short and J 1 base short, with 12 bases between. The CDR3 region is CASSPLVASGNTIYF. DNA for the CDR3: TGTGCCAGCAGTCCCCTAGTAGCTTCTGGAAACACCATATATTTT.

V is TRBV2 and J is TRBJ1-6, with D possibly matching TRBD1 (6 bases). Trimming pared 1 base from V and 7 bases from J, leaving 11 bases between. Germline lookup yields CDR1 SNHLY and CDR2 FYNNEI. The CDR3 contains 15 residues. This CDR3 is CASSEVGQPNSPLHF. In DNA, the CDR3 is TGTGCCAGCAGTGAAGTGGGACAACCAAATTCACCCCTCCACTTT.

The chain uses TRBV20-1 and TRBJ1-1; D not certain. Per germline, CDR1 DFQATT and CDR2 SNEGSKA (reference sequence). Trimming removed 6 bases at V and 2 bases at J, with 7 bases between. The CDR3 is 11 residues long. In DNA form, the CDR3 reads TGCAGTGCCAACGTTAACACTGAAGCTTTCTTT. Its translation is CSANVNTEAFF.

The rearrangement links TRBV30 to TRBJ1-3, with 7 bases that match TRBD1. This CDR3 has 15 amino acids. After removal of 2 bases from V and 2 bases from J, the junction contained 6 bases not matched to a gene. The germline V gene has CDR1 GTSNPN and CDR2 SVGIG (reference sequence). The CDR3 spells CAWSRRGGPGNTIYF. CDR3 in DNA: TGTGCCTGGAGTAGAAGAGGGGGCCCTGGAAACACCATATATTTT.

The chain has TRBV29-1 and TRBJ2-1; D is perhaps TRBD2 (6 bases). V lost 4 bases to trimming and J lost 4 bases, with 20 bases between them. The length of the CDR3 is 16 residues. CDR1 and CDR2 (germline): SQVTM, ANQGSEA. CDR3 loop: CSVGRPQDGGYNEQFF. The CDR3 DNA follows: TGCAGCGTTGGTAGGCCACAGGACGGAGGGTACAATGAGCAGTTCTTC.

The chain uses TRBV18 and TRBJ1-1; no reliable D call. The germline V gene has CDR1 KGHSH and CDR2 LQKENI. Trimming pared 2 bases from V and 4 bases from J, leaving 5 bases between. CDR3 length: 12 amino acids. The CDR3 DNA is TGTGCCAGCTCACCAGATGGCACTGAAGCTTTCTTT. This codes for CASSPDGTEAFF.

The V call is TRBV6-5, the J call TRBJ1-1; TRBD1 aligns across 8 bases. Germline V gene sequence: CDR1 MNHEY, CDR2 SVGAGI. There are 12 residues in the CDR3. V gave up 10 bases and J gave up 3 bases; unmatched junction bases: 4. The CDR3 DNA follows: TGTGCCACCCTACAGGGGGACACTGAAGCTTTCTTT. It is translated as CATLQGDTEAFF.

The gene calls are TRBV29-1 and TRBJ2-5, with TRBD2 matching over 9 bases. V was clipped by 4 bases and J by 0 bases; unmatched bases: 6. From germline, CDR1 is SQVTM and CDR2 ANQGSEA. The CDR3 loop spans 15 amino acids. CDR3 sequence: CSVGLAGRNQETQYF. CDR3 sequence (DNA): TGCAGCGTTGGCCTAGCGGGAAGGAACCAAGAGACCCAGTACTTC.

The count of this clone is one. This chain links TRBV18 with TRBJ2-7, with 9 bases lining up with TRBD1. The CDR3 runs 14 residues. Germline CDR1 is KGHSH and CDR2 is LQKENI. V was clipped by 8 bases and J by 6 bases; unmatched bases: 11. The chain's CDR3 is CASARGTGKGEQYF. DNA for the CDR3: TGTGCCAGCGCCCGAGGGACAGGGAAGGGCGAGCAGTACTTC.

The chain links TRBV7-8 to TRBJ1-2; 10 nucleotides line up with TRBD1. CDR3 size: 15 residues. The trim removed 4 bases at V and 7 bases at J, leaving 9 bases unmatched. Per germline, CDR1 SGHVS and CDR2 FQNEAQ. The CDR3 sequence: CASSSYRDRGSGYTF. The CDR3 bases are TGTGCCAGCAGCTCGTACCGGGACAGGGGAAGTGGCTACACCTTC.

The genes are TRBV30 and TRBJ2-1; 7 positions match TRBD1. J was trimmed by 7 bases and V by 1 base; bases with no gene match: 1. The CDR3 runs 12 residues. Germline V gene sequence: CDR1 GTSNPN, CDR2 SVGIG (reference sequence). The CDR3, as DNA: TGTGCCTGGAGTGACAGGGGAAATGAGCAGTTCTTC. It encodes CAWSDRGNEQFF.

V usage is TRBV5-1 and J usage is TRBJ2-7; weak D call: TRBD2 (6 bases). Between the trimmed V and J ends, which lost 0 bases and 7 bases, there was a span of 17 bases. Germline V gene lookup returns CDR1 SGHRS and CDR2 YFSETQ. CDR3 length: 15 amino acids. CDR3 protein: CASSLVVSQAGEQYF. The CDR3 DNA sequence: TGCGCCAGCAGCTTGGTTGTTAGCCAGGCGGGGGAGCAGTACTTC.

The chain carries TRBV27 and TRBJ2-5; D not certain. This CDR3 is built from 13 residues. Per the germline V gene, CDR1 is MNHEY and CDR2 is SMNVEV (reference sequence). The V end was cut by 1 base, the J end by 1 base, with 4 bases between. The DNA for the CDR3 is TGTGCCAGCAGTTTATTGCCCCAAGAGACCCAGTACTTC. Its protein is CASSLLPQETQYF.

This clone appeared a few times. The chain carries TRBV27 and TRBJ1-6; D remains ambiguous. CDR1 and CDR2 (germline): MNHEY, SMNVEV (reference sequence). The CDR3 spans 12 residues. Trimming took 3 bases from V and 9 from J, leaving 6 bases between them. CDR3 in DNA: TGTGCCAGCAGTTTCCTTGGTTCACCCCTCCACTTT. It specifies CASSFLGSPLHF.

V is TRBV30 and J is TRBJ2-5; D might be TRBD1 (5 bases). The germline V and J ends were trimmed by 0 bases and 5 bases, with 7 bases remaining between them. Germline V gene sequence: CDR1 GTSNPN, CDR2 SVGIG (reference sequence). CDR3 length equals 12 residues. CDR3: CAWSVKGETQYF. CDR3 nucleotides: TGTGCCTGGAGTGTAAAGGGGGAGACCCAGTACTTC.